The sequence of this T cell receptor (beta chain) was determined in a study of T cells in Graves' hyperthyroidism and ophthalmopathy. This clonotype was recorded at least ten times. V lost 2 bases, J lost 1 base, and 3 bases stayed unmatched. The CDR3 has 15 amino acids. Germline V gives CDR1 DFQATT, CDR2 SNEGSKA (reference sequence). It was RNA transcripts that yielded the amplified TCR beta CDR3 regions. Carried out on the TCR CDR3, a first-round RT-PCR used the HTBI primer set. TCRdb re-called the multiplex PCR reads with MiXCR, one entry per CDR3 protein. This sample carries some 510,000 distinct CDR3 sequences, roughly 50% of them seen once, and the ten largest clones take about 7.8%.

The material sequenced was peripheral blood or thyroid tissue (not recorded which). The chain carries TRBV20-1 and TRBJ2-7; 12 nucleotides agree with TRBD2. This sequence was found in a woman between 18 and 29 years old with Graves' hyperthyroidism. The CDR3 region has the DNA TGCAGTGCTAGACACGGACTAGCGGGGTCCTACGAGCAGTACTTC. The encoded protein is CSARHGLAGSYEQYF.